A single sample is the source of the 14 T cell receptor beta chains below, sequenced in a study of cytomegalovirus exposure and HLA in healthy donors. PCR involved 60 Vbeta and 13 Jbeta primers. The assay was immunoSEQ multiplex PCR, and TCRdb's table has in-frame clones only and misses some. The table includes fewer than 200,000 clones, roughly two thirds detected once. Sequences were obtained from PBMCs. Every receptor here comes from a woman under 40 in good health and CMV-seronegative.

The chain joins TRBV5-1 to TRBJ2-7, with D possibly matching TRBD1 (6 bases). V lost 0 bases, J lost 5 bases, and 15 bases lay in between. Germline CDR1 is SGHRS and CDR2 is YFSETQ. The CDR3 consists of 15 residues. As DNA, the CDR3 is TGCGCCAGCAGCTTGGTGGGTACAGGGTTCGACGAGCAGTACTTC. As protein: CASSLVGTGFDEQYF.

V usage is TRBV7-9 and J usage is TRBJ1-1; TRBD1 might be the D (6 bases). The CDR3 is 17 amino acids. Trimming stripped 5 bases from V and 3 bases from J, with 22 bases between. Germline CDR1 and CDR2: SEHNR and FQNEAQ (reference sequence). DNA of the CDR3: TGTGCCAGCAGCGCCACGGGGGGGGGCAGGTTAGACACTGAAGCTTTCTTT. Its translation is CASSATGGGRLDTEAFF. The variable domain in full, with the rest retrieved from reference TRBV7-9 and TRBJ1-1, is DTGVSQNPRHKITKRGQNVTFRCDPISEHNRLYWYRQTLGQGPEFLTYFQNEAQLEKSRLLSDRFSAERPKGSFSTLEIQRTEQGDSAMYLCASSATGGGRLDTEAFFGQGTRLTVV.

The chain is built from TRBV28 and TRBJ2-7; TRBD2 agrees at 11 bases. Germline lookup yields CDR1 MDHEN and CDR2 SYDVKM. The CDR3 consists of 14 residues. V trimming: 3 bases; J trimming: 7 bases; junction bases outside the gene matches: 5. As DNA, the CDR3 is TGTGCCAGCAGTTTTAGCGGGGGGGCGGGGGAGCAGTACTTC. Amino acids: CASSFSGGAGEQYF.

The gene calls are TRBV7-9 and TRBJ2-2, with 7 nucleotides matching TRBD2. CDR1 SEHNR and CDR2 FQNEAQ come from the germline V gene (reference sequence). The CDR3 contains 16 residues. Unmatched junction bases numbered 7, after V lost 4 bases and J lost 2 bases. In DNA form, the CDR3 reads TGTGCCAGCAGCTCCAGCGGGATTATTAACACCGGGGAGCTGTTTTTT. Translated: CASSSSGIINTGELFF.

A remark on this clone: Relative to the germline gene, one junction end is altered; a read error may explain this. The rearrangement uses TRBV7-7 and TRBJ1-5; D not certain. Germline V CDR1 and CDR2: SSHAT, FNYEAQ (reference sequence). The CDR3 contains 14 residues. In DNA, the CDR3 is TGTGCTAGCAGCTTAGAAGGAGGCAATCAGCCCCAGCATTTT. Its translation: CASSLEGGNQPQHF. Based on the CDR3 plus reference TRBV7-7 and TRBJ1-5, the full variable domain is GAGVSQSPRYKVTKRGQDVTLRCDPISSHATLYWYQQALGQGPEFLTYFNYEAQPDKSGLPSDRFSAERPEGSISTLTIQRTEQRDSAMYRCASSLEGGNQPQHFGDGTRLSIL.

This sequence joins TRBV19 and TRBJ2-1; D is possibly TRBD1 (7 bases). The ends were cut back, 6 bases at V and 9 bases at J, with 18 bases in the middle. Germline V CDR1 and CDR2: LNHDA, SQIVND (reference sequence). The CDR3 consists of 14 residues. The CDR3 DNA reads as TGTGCCAGTAGGACGACAGGGACTGATCCTGAGCAGTTCTTC. Residues: CASRTTGTDPEQFF.

Only a few counts were recorded for this clone. J is TRBJ2-6 and V is TRBV6-1; 8 bases map to TRBD2. The J segment lost 2 bases and the V segment lost 8 bases, leaving 2 bases of the junction unmatched. From germline, CDR1 is MNHNS and CDR2 SASEGT. The CDR3 loop spans 14 amino acids. The CDR3 nucleotides read TGTGCCAGCCGGGAGGGGGCTGGGGCCAACGTCCTGACTTTC. This gives the protein CASREGAGANVLTF.

This clone has only one observation. The CDR3 nucleotides are TGTGCCAGCAGCTTATCGGCCCGGGGAGGTTCACTGTTTTTT. The encoded protein is CASSLSARGGSLFF. This rearrangement joins TRBV11-1 to TRBJ1-4; D gene unclear. CDR1 is SGHAT and CDR2 is FQDESV in the germline V gene (reference sequence). This CDR3 contains 14 residues. V was clipped by 2 bases and J by 13 bases, with 17 bases between them.

The chain uses TRBV7-9 and TRBJ2-7; 8 bases are shared with TRBD1. Germline loops: CDR1 SEHNR, CDR2 FQNEAQ (reference sequence). The V segment lost 5 bases and the J segment 3 bases; nucleotides outside the gene matches: 15. The CDR3 loop spans 17 amino acids. This CDR3 is CASSPSLGAGGDYEQYF. In DNA form, the CDR3 reads TGTGCCAGCAGCCCCTCCCTGGGGGCAGGGGGCGACTACGAGCAGTACTTC.

The chain links TRBV28 to TRBJ2-7; TRBD2 agrees at 8 bases. V was clipped by 4 bases and J by 6 bases; unmatched bases: 14. In germline, CDR1 is MDHEN, CDR2 SYDVKM. This CDR3 is 16 amino acids long. The chain's CDR3 is CASSSQPGLGALEQYF. As DNA, the CDR3 is TGTGCCAGCAGTTCGCAACCGGGACTAGGGGCCCTCGAGCAGTACTTC.

V is TRBV5-1 and J is TRBJ1-2, with D possibly TRBD1 on 6 matching bases. Between the trimmed V and J ends, which lost 4 bases and 8 bases, there was a span of 18 bases. The CDR3 is 14 amino acids. CDR1 and CDR2 from the germline V gene are SGHRS and YFSETQ. The chain's CDR3 is CASSPLQGLKGYTF. For the CDR3, the DNA is TGCGCCAGCAGCCCTTTACAGGGATTGAAGGGCTACACCTTC.

V gene TRBV7-3 combines with J gene TRBJ2-2, with D perhaps TRBD2 (5 bases). V lost 5 bases, J lost 2 bases, and 18 bases lay in between. The CDR3 is made up of 17 amino acids. Germline V gene sequence: CDR1 SGHTA, CDR2 FQGTGA. CDR3 nucleotides: TGTGCCAGCAGCCCCGTCGGAGGCCTATCCAACACCGGGGAGCTGTTTTTT. As protein: CASSPVGGLSNTGELFF.

V is TRBV7-3 and J is TRBJ1-3, with a weak D call TRBD1 (5 bases). CDR3 length equals 13 residues. Trimming removed 6 bases from V and 2 bases from J, with 8 bases in between. The V gene's germline CDR1 is SGHTA and CDR2 FQGTGA. CDR3: CASSLGAGNTIYF. For the CDR3, the DNA is TGTGCCAGCAGTCTAGGGGCTGGAAACACCATATATTTT.

With regard to this clone: The same CDR3 arises from other DNA sequences in this sample as well. This chain links TRBV27 with TRBJ2-7; 7 positions match TRBD2. Germline V CDR1 and CDR2: MNHEY, SMNVEV (reference sequence). The V segment lost 5 bases and the J segment 0 bases; nucleotides outside the gene matches: 4. The CDR3 totals 14 residues. The CDR3 reads CASSQAGLSYEQYF. The CDR3 nucleotides read TGTGCCAGCAGTCAAGCGGGGCTCTCCTACGAGCAGTACTTC.